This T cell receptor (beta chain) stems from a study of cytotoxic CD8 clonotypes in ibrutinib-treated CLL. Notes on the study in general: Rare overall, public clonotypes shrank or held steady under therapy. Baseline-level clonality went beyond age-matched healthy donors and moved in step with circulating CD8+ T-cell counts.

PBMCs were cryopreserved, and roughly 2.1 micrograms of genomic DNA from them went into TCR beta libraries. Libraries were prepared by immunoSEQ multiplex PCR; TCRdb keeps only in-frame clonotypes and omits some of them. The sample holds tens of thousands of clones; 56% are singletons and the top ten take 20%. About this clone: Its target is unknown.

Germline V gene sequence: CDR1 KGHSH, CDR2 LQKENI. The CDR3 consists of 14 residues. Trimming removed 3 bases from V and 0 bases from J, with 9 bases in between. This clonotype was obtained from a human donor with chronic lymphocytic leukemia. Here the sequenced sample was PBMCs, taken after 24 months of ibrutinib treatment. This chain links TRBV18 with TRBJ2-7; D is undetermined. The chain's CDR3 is CASSPAELSYEQYF. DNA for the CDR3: TGTGCCAGCTCACCCGCAGAACTCTCCTACGAGCAGTACTTC.